A single TCR beta chain is shown here with its context. Its antigen is unidentified. These data are taken from a study of graft-versus-host responses after intestinal transplantation. On the study more broadly: The transplants performed in recipients were multivisceral, liver-intestinal, or isolated intestinal. Tacrolimus and steroids were given for two to four years to all recipients after anti-thymocyte globulin induction.

Clones were sequenced by immunoSEQ multiplex PCR, and TCRdb holds only the in-frame ones, with some missing. This sample carries 9,500 to 12,000 clones, approximately 80% of them seen once, and the ten largest clones take around 30%. The study, taken as a whole, reports: Levels of circulating GvH clones at their peak were associated with early post-transplant HvG declines. GvH clonotypes were identified within recipient marrow, with a subset emerging first in ileum or blood.

The sample was PBMCs, taken 494 days after intestinal transplant. The TCR sequence derives from a human patient who received an intestinal transplant, so some T cells may come from the graft donor.

The CDR3 nucleotides are TGCAGCGTTGAAGGGTACACACAAGAGACCCAGTACTTC. It encodes CSVEGYTQETQYF. The chain links TRBV29-1 to TRBJ2-5; D ambiguous. Looked up from germline, CDR1 is SQVTM and CDR2 is ANQGSEA. Between the trimmed V and J ends, which lost 1 base and 2 bases, there was a span of 8 bases. The CDR3 has 13 amino acids.